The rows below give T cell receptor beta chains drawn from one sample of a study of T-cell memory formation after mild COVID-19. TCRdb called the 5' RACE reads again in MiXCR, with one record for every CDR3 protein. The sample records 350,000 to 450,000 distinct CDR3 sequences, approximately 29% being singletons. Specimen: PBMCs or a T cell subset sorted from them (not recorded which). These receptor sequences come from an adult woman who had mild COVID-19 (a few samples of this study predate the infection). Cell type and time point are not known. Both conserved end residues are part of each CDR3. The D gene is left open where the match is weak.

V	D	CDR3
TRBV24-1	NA	CATSSMDSPVGEQFF
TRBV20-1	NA	CSAREGGQPQHF
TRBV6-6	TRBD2	CASSSNGLAGGDTQYF
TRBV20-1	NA	CSASGQNTEAFF
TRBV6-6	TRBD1	CASSPTGVNAFF
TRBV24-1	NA	CATSDLHAYNEQFF
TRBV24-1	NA	CATSDPDERQPQHF
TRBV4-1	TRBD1	CASSQGQFRQTEAFF
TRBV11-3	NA	CASSLGKGGIVYEQYF
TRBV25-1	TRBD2	CASSSIGAGVSVTQYF
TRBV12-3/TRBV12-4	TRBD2	CASAIGRLAGAPDTGELFF
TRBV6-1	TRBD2	CASSTWLAGVDEQYF
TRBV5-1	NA	CASSFAGALDQETQYF
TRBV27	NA	CASGTGHTQYF
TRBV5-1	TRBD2	CASSLASSGANTGELFF
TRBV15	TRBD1	CATSSLGTGGKLFF